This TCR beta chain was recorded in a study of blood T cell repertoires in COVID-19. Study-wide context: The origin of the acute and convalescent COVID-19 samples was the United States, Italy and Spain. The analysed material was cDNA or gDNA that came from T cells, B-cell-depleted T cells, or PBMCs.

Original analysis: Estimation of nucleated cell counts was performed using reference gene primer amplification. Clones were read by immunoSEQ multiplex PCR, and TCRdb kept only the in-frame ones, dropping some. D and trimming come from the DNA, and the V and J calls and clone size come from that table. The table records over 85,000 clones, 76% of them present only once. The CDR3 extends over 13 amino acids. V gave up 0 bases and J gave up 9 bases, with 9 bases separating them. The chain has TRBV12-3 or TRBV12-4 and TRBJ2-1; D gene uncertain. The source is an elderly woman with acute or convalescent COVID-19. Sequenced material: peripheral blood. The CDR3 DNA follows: TGTGCCAGCAGTTTAGCGCTTAGCACTGAGCAGTTCTTC. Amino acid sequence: CASSLALSTEQFF.